This T cell receptor (beta chain) was retrieved from a study of shared clonotypes between healthy human individuals. Study observations and caveats: Several donors had around 5.2% of their naive CD4 clonotypes in common.

Turning to this clone: Its specificity is unknown.

Profiled with immunoSEQ multiplex PCR; TCRdb holds only in-frame clones, not every one. The data show about 2.4 million clones, 93% seen once. V shed 1 base and J shed 0 bases, with 23 bases lying between them. The CDR3 runs to 20 residues. The germline V gene encodes CDR1 SGHDN and CDR2 FVKESK. CD4+ cells were split into CD45RA+ naive and CD45RA-negative memory subsets. This sequence joins TRBV14 and TRBJ2-3; D is undetermined. This clonotype was obtained from a man aged 18 to 30 in good health. Some clones in this sample may be carry-over from other donors' samples. Sequencing was done on a sample of naive CD4+ T cells from PBMCs. Specified subset: CD45RA+ positively selected. In DNA form, the CDR3 reads TGTGCCAGCAGCCAAGCTTGGCGCCCCAGCCAGCCGTATAGCACAGATACGCAGTATTTT. It codes for CASSQAWRPSQPYSTDTQYF.